These 19 T cell receptor beta chains came from one sample sequenced in a study of T-cell reconstitution after alpha-beta-depleted transplantation in children. During its preparation, the TCRbeta library received unique molecular identifiers. One entry per CDR3 protein, called by TCRdb with MiXCR from the PCR reads. The data contain about 600,000 distinct CDR3 sequences, under 12% of them singletons. Sequenced here: PBMCs from the stem cell graft donor, sampled from the stem cell graft. These receptors were obtained from a human donor who donated a stem cell graft to a child with acute myeloid leukemia.

Written as DNA, the CDR3 is TGTGCCAGCTCATCAACAGGGGGTTGGCAGCCCCAGCATTTT. It codes for CASSSTGGWQPQHF. The chain carries TRBV18 and TRBJ1-5, with 8 nucleotides matching TRBD1. CDR3 size: 14 residues. Germline lookup yields CDR1 KGHSH and CDR2 LQKENI. V shed 5 bases and J 7 bases; nucleotides not matched to a gene: 7.

The V and J genes are TRBV20-1 and TRBJ2-7; D gene unclear. CDR1 and CDR2 from the germline V gene are DFQATT and SNEGSKA (reference sequence). The CDR3 is 14 residues long. The V gene lost 6 bases and the J gene lost 4 bases, with 19 bases spanning the gap. CDR3 protein: CSAPRAGSRYEQYF. DNA of the CDR3: TGCAGTGCCCCCCGGGCCGGCAGTAGGTACGAGCAGTACTTC.

In DNA, the CDR3 is TGTGCCAGCAGCGAGCCCAGAGCGGGAGAGCCGGTAGGTGAGCAGTTCTTC. It codes for CASSEPRAGEPVGEQFF. The chain joins TRBV9 to TRBJ2-1, with 8 nucleotides matching TRBD2. Germline-derived CDR1 and CDR2 are SGDLS and YYNGEE. The CDR3 runs 17 residues. V lost 3 bases, J lost 9 bases, and 17 bases stayed unmatched.

This clonotype was seen a handful of times. This chain connects TRBV7-8 to TRBJ2-7; possibly TRBD1 for D (6 bases). Germline V gene sequence: CDR1 SGHVS, CDR2 FQNEAQ. This CDR3 contains 18 residues. V lost 5 bases to trimming and J lost 4 bases, with 27 bases between them. The CDR3 region is CASSRLTKQGAGLYEQYF. Written as DNA, the CDR3 is TGTGCCAGCAGCCGCCTCACTAAACAGGGCGCAGGGTTGTACGAGCAGTACTTC.

This clonotype has just a few counts. At one end the junction does not follow the germline gene, possibly because of a read error. The chain combines TRBV6-1 with TRBJ2-4; D is possibly TRBD2 (6 bases). This CDR3 is 15 amino acids long. CDR1 is MNHNS and CDR2 is SASEGT in the germline V gene. CDR3 residues: CASSEGGTPKNIQYF. The DNA of the CDR3 is TGTGCCAGCAGTGAAGGCGGGACCCCCAAGAACATTCAGTACTTC.

The chain is built from TRBV3-1 and TRBJ2-7, with TRBD2 matching 7 bases. The length of the CDR3 is 13 residues. Losses at the gene ends were 4 bases for V and 3 bases for J; bases not matched to a gene: 3. Germline CDR1 LGHDT, CDR2 YNNKEL (reference sequence). The CDR3 DNA sequence: TGTGCCAGCAGCCGGGACTACGGCTACGAGCAGTACTTC. It specifies CASSRDYGYEQYF.

V and J are TRBV29-1 and TRBJ2-1, with TRBD2 matching 8 bases. Per germline, CDR1 SQVTM and CDR2 ANQGSEA. Trimming at V came to 7 bases and at J to 9 bases, leaving 11 bases not matched to a gene. The CDR3 is made up of 13 amino acids. Written as DNA, the CDR3 is TGCAGCGCTACGGGACTAGAAGTCACTGAGCAGTTCTTC. It codes for CSATGLEVTEQFF.

The genes are TRBV9 and TRBJ2-7; the match to TRBD2 covers 7 bases. The germline V gene encodes CDR1 SGDLS and CDR2 YYNGEE. The CDR3 is made up of 15 amino acids. With V trimmed by 0 bases and J by 3 bases, 6 bases remained unmatched. This CDR3 reads CASSVAGLADYEQYF. The CDR3 DNA reads as TGTGCCAGCAGCGTAGCCGGCCTAGCGGACTACGAGCAGTACTTC.

This clonotype was seen only a few times. This chain joins TRBV27 and TRBJ2-5; TRBD2 matches at 14 bases. The V and J ends lost 2 bases and 5 bases, in that order; junction bases with no gene match: 7. This CDR3 has 17 residues. Per germline, CDR1 MNHEY and CDR2 SMNVEV (reference sequence). The DNA of the CDR3 is TGTGCCAGCAGTTTACTTGGGACTAGCGGGAGCTCGGAGACCCAGTACTTC. Residues: CASSLLGTSGSSETQYF.

This clonotype was recorded many times. The chain couples TRBV29-1 to TRBJ2-3; 8 nucleotides line up with TRBD1. Trimming at V came to 2 bases and at J to 5 bases, leaving 6 bases not matched to a gene. The germline V gene has CDR1 SQVTM and CDR2 ANQGSEA. The CDR3 spans 14 residues. CDR3 coding DNA: TGCAGCGTTGAATTAGGACAGGGAGGAGATACGCAGTATTTT. It codes for CSVELGQGGDTQYF.

This clonotype was seen repeatedly, ten times or more. The gene calls are TRBV5-1 and TRBJ1-2; tentative D call: TRBD1 (6 bases). The CDR3 has 13 amino acids. V lost 0 bases and J lost 3, with 6 bases in between. CDR1 SGHRS and CDR2 YFSETQ come from the germline V gene. The CDR3 DNA follows: TGCGCCAGCAGCTTGGACAGGGACTATGGCTACACCTTC. This encodes CASSLDRDYGYTF.

This clonotype was counted a single time. A much larger clone differs from this one at a single base, so this may be a read error. The CDR3 loop reads CAISFGVLAGPQGREQYF. The CDR3, as DNA: TGTGCCATCAGTTTCGGTGTCCTAGCGGGACCTCAAGGGAGGGAGCAGTACTTC. The chain has TRBV10-3 and TRBJ2-7; TRBD2 matches 9 bases. Germline loops: CDR1 ENHRY, CDR2 SYGVKD. J lost 7 bases, V lost 5 bases, and 21 bases had no gene match. The length of the CDR3 is 18 residues.

This clonotype was observed a handful of times. V usage is TRBV15 and J usage is TRBJ2-7, with 8 bases aligning to TRBD1. V gave up 4 bases and J gave up 6 bases; unmatched junction bases: 14. The CDR3 totals 16 residues. Germline CDR1 LNHNV, CDR2 YYDKDF (reference sequence). For the CDR3, the DNA is TGTGCCACCAGCACCACCCGGACAGGGCCAATCTTCGAGCAGTACTTC. This sequence encodes CATSTTRTGPIFEQYF.

This clonotype showed up many times. The V gene is TRBV6-4, the J gene TRBJ2-3, with TRBD2 as a possible D gene (6 bases). This CDR3 has 14 amino acids. The germline CDR1 and CDR2 sequences are MRHNA and SNTAGT. V was trimmed by 4 bases and J by 4 bases, leaving 12 bases between them. The CDR3, as DNA: TGTGCCAGCAGTGTTCAGGGAGGCCCAGATACGCAGTATTTT. Translating gives CASSVQGGPDTQYF.

This clonotype was observed at least ten times. The chain carries TRBV20-1 and TRBJ2-5, with 10 bases aligning to TRBD2. This CDR3 spans 13 amino acids. The V gene's germline CDR1 is DFQATT and CDR2 SNEGSKA (reference sequence). Germline trimming cut 3 bases from V and 4 bases from J; bases unmatched to any gene: 2. The CDR3 nucleotides are TGCAGTGCTAGGCTAGCGGGAGCAGAGACCCAGTACTTC. Its protein product is CSARLAGAETQYF.

This clonotype was seen only a few times. The rearrangement links TRBV4-2 to TRBJ2-2; 8 bases agree with TRBD2. This CDR3 has 15 amino acids. Germline CDR1 and CDR2: LGHNA and YNFKEQ. V was pared by 2 bases and J by 4 bases, with 3 bases of the junction left unmatched. CDR3 nucleotide sequence: TGTGCCAGCAGCCAACGGGGGGGAAGCACCGGGGAGCTGTTTTTT. It yields the protein CASSQRGGSTGELFF.

This clonotype was seen many times. The chain employs TRBV9 and TRBJ2-1; D remains ambiguous. The CDR3 has 12 residues. Per the germline V gene, CDR1 is SGDLS and CDR2 is YYNGEE. Trimming removed 0 bases from V and 8 bases from J, with 6 bases in between. The CDR3 protein is CASSVEYYEQFF. The CDR3 DNA follows: TGTGCCAGCAGCGTAGAGTATTATGAGCAGTTCTTC.

The chain has TRBV28 and TRBJ2-7; TRBD1 is a possible D gene (5 bases). This CDR3 region has 13 residues. Between the trimmed V and J ends, which lost 6 bases and 3 bases, there was a span of 12 bases. Per the germline V gene, CDR1 is MDHEN and CDR2 is SYDVKM. The CDR3 DNA sequence: TGTGCCAGCAGCTACTTGGACAACTACGAGCAGTACTTC. This encodes CASSYLDNYEQYF.

This clonotype was observed a handful of times. The rearrangement uses TRBV28 and TRBJ1-2, with 9 nucleotides matching TRBD1. Per germline, CDR1 MDHEN and CDR2 SYDVKM. This CDR3 is built from 15 residues. V was clipped by 5 bases and J by 7 bases; unmatched bases: 11. CDR3 sequence reads: CASSILRQGESGYTF. The CDR3 DNA sequence: TGTGCCAGCAGTATCCTAAGACAGGGGGAGAGTGGCTACACCTTC.